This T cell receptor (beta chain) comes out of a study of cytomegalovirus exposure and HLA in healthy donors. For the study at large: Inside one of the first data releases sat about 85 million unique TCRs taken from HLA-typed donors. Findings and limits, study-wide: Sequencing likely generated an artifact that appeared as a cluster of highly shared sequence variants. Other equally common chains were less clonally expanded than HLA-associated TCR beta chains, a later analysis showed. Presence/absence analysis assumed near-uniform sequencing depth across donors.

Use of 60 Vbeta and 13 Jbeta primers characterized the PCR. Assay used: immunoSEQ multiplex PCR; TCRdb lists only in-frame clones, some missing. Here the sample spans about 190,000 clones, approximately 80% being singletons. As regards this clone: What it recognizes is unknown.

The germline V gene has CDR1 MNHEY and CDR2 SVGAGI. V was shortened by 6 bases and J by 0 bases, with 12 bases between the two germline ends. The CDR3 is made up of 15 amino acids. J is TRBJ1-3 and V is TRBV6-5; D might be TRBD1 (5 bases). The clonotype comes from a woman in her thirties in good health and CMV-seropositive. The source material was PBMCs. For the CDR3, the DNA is TGTGCCAGCAGCTCCGGACAAATCTCTGGAAACACCATATATTTT. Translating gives CASSSGQISGNTIYF.